Each of the 19 T cell receptor beta chains below was sequenced from the same sample in a study of blood T cell repertoires in COVID-19 (TCRdb year 2020). Preparation of the library involved the immunoSEQ multiplex PCR assay. Entries here come from immuneACCESS through TCRdb and include only in-frame sequences with V and J called. Some clones fail to appear in such tables; in the studies checked, an unresolved V gene covers under half of the shortfall, and the cause of the remainder is unknown. The sample yields about 170,000 clones; about four fifths were counted once. The biggest ten clones account for roughly a tenth of the sample. The source material was peripheral blood. The receptors here all came from a man aged 70-80 years with active or convalescent COVID-19.

The V call is TRBV10-3, the J call TRBJ1-4; no clear D gene. Per the germline V gene, CDR1 is ENHRY and CDR2 is SYGVKD. Trimming shortened V by 10 bases and J by 7 bases, and 16 bases separated the two germline ends. This CDR3 region has 13 residues. CDR3 nucleotide sequence: TGTGCCAAAAAGGGCAGCGGGAGTGAAAAACTGTTTTTT. It encodes CAKKGSGSEKLFF.

The sample holds a few counts of this clone. The chain links TRBV27 to TRBJ2-1, with D uncertain. Germline V CDR1 and CDR2: MNHEY, SMNVEV (reference sequence). Trimming removed 3 bases from V and 0 bases from J, with 6 bases in between. CDR3 length: 14 residues. This chain's CDR3 is CASSFSHSYNEQFF. The CDR3 nucleotides read TGTGCCAGCAGTTTTTCCCACTCCTACAATGAGCAGTTCTTC.

J is TRBJ2-2 and V is TRBV10-2; D possibly corresponds to TRBD1 (8 bases). The V end lost 11 bases, the J end lost 4 bases, and 17 bases lay between the germline ends. Per the germline V gene, CDR1 is WSHSY and CDR2 is SAAADI. This CDR3 is built from 14 residues. The CDR3 sequence: CAREQGGGTGELFF. The DNA of the CDR3 is TGCGCCCGCGAACAGGGGGGGGGCACCGGGGAGCTGTTTTTT.

The gene calls are TRBV4-3 and TRBJ2-1; 12 bases match TRBD2. The CDR3 is 15 residues long. The V segment lost 7 bases and the J segment 4 bases; nucleotides outside the gene matches: 5. Germline CDR1 and CDR2: LGHNA and YSLEER. CDR3 coding DNA: TGCGCCAGCACCATCACTAGCGGGGGGTACAATGAGCAGTTCTTC. Translating it yields CASTITSGGYNEQFF.

The chain's CDR3 is CASSSSGGNTIYF. The DNA for the CDR3 is TGTGCCAGCAGCTCAAGCGGGGGAAACACCATATATTTT. V usage is TRBV7-9 and J usage is TRBJ1-3, with D unresolved. Germline V gene sequence: CDR1 SEHNR, CDR2 FQNEAQ (reference sequence). The CDR3 sequence is 13 residues long. Trimming cost V 4 bases and J 4 bases, with 8 bases left between them.

This chain connects TRBV18 to TRBJ2-2; 7 bases agree with TRBD1. Germline CDR1 KGHSH, CDR2 LQKENI. The CDR3 has 14 amino acids. V lost 4 bases to trimming and J lost 1 base; unmatched junction nucleotides: 0. The CDR3 protein is CASSHRGNTGELFF. In nucleotides, the CDR3 is TGTGCCAGCTCACACAGGGGGAACACCGGGGAGCTGTTTTTT.

J is TRBJ1-6 and V is TRBV19, with a weak D call TRBD1 (5 bases). V was cut by 4 bases and J by 4 bases, with 11 bases left in between. This CDR3 is 15 amino acids long. CDR1 LNHDA and CDR2 SQIVND come from the germline V gene (reference sequence). This CDR3 is CASSTTGTYNSPLHF. CDR3 coding DNA: TGTGCCAGTAGTACCACCGGGACTTATAATTCACCCCTCCACTTT.

J is TRBJ2-1 and V is TRBV10-2, with D perhaps matching TRBD2 (5 bases). The CDR3 has 16 amino acids. Trimming took off 2 bases at V and 3 bases at J, with 14 bases between the two ends. Germline CDR1 WSHSY, CDR2 SAAADI. CDR3 bases: TGCGCCAGCAGTGAGGGTCGGCGGGCCCTCTACAATGAGCAGTTCTTC. Protein product: CASSEGRRALYNEQFF.

The chain combines TRBV7-2 with TRBJ1-2; TRBD1 might be the D (5 bases). Germline values: CDR1 SGHTA, CDR2 FQGNSA. V was cut by 2 bases and J by 6 bases, with 13 bases left in between. This CDR3 is 14 amino acids long. CDR3 protein: CASSLWGGLNGYTF. CDR3 nucleotide sequence: TGTGCCAGCAGCTTATGGGGGGGACTAAATGGCTACACCTTC. The entire variable domain, with the rest obtained from reference TRBV7-2 and TRBJ1-2, is as follows: GAGVSQSPSNKVTEKGKDVELRCDPISGHTALYWYRQSLGQGLEFLIYFQGNSAPDKSGLPSDRFSAERTGGSVSTLTIQRTQQEDSAVYLCASSLWGGLNGYTFGSGTRLTVV.

This clone has only one observation. The chain is built from TRBV10-3 and TRBJ2-7; a weak D match, TRBD2 (6 bases). V gave up 5 bases and J gave up 2 bases, with 22 bases separating them. The CDR3 has 17 amino acids. From germline, CDR1 is ENHRY and CDR2 SYGVKD. CDR3 in amino acids: CAISPHAEGTSAYEQYF. CDR3 sequence (DNA): TGTGCCATCAGTCCACACGCGGAGGGGACTTCAGCCTACGAGCAGTACTTC.

The chain joins TRBV11-2 to TRBJ1-1; D not certain. CDR1 SGHAT and CDR2 FQNNGV come from the germline V gene. The CDR3 runs 13 residues. The germline V and J ends were trimmed by 2 bases and 3 bases, with 7 bases remaining between them. CDR3 sequence (DNA): TGTGCCAGCAGCTTAAGCGGGGACACTGAAGCTTTCTTT. As protein: CASSLSGDTEAFF.

The DNA of the CDR3 is TGCGCCAGCAGCTTGGCCCCGGGACTAGAGGAGACCCAGTACTTC. Residues: CASSLAPGLEETQYF. This chain joins TRBV5-1 and TRBJ2-5; the match to TRBD2 covers 8 bases. Germline assignment: CDR1 SGHRS and CDR2 YFSETQ. The CDR3 has 15 amino acids. The V segment lost 0 bases and the J segment 5 bases; nucleotides outside the gene matches: 6.

In DNA form, the CDR3 reads TGTGCCAGCAGTTTGGCGGGAGGGCCGGGAGAGACCCAGTACTTC. Translating it yields CASSLAGGPGETQYF. This chain connects TRBV28 to TRBJ2-5, with 9 positions matching TRBD2. Trimming at V came to 3 bases and at J to 4 bases, leaving 6 bases not matched to a gene. CDR3 length: 15 residues. Germline lookup yields CDR1 MDHEN and CDR2 SYDVKM. Full variable domain (outside the CDR3, taken from reference TRBV28 and TRBJ2-5): DVKVTQSSRYLVKRTGEKVFLECVQDMDHENMFWYRQDPGLGLRLIYFSYDVKMKEKGDIPEGYSVSREKKERFSLILESASTNQTSMYLCASSLAGGPGETQYFGPGTRLLVL.

The CDR3 reads CASSPSAVPSTDTQYF. CDR3 DNA: TGTGCCAGCAGTCCTTCAGCGGTTCCTAGCACAGATACGCAGTATTTT. The rearrangement links TRBV6-6 to TRBJ2-3; the D gene is possibly TRBD2 (5 bases). CDR1 MNHNY and CDR2 SVGAGI come from the germline V gene (reference sequence). The CDR3 extends over 16 amino acids. Trimming left V 5 bases short and J 0 bases short, with 15 bases between.

The V gene is TRBV7-9, the J gene TRBJ1-6; no clear D gene. The germline V and J ends were trimmed by 0 bases and 9 bases, with 6 bases remaining between them. The CDR3 totals 13 residues. Germline V lookup: CDR1 SEHNR, CDR2 FQNEAQ (reference sequence). The chain's CDR3 is CASSLASVSPLHF. CDR3 bases: TGTGCCAGCAGCTTAGCCTCGGTTTCACCCCTCCACTTT.

The chain uses TRBV5-1 and TRBJ2-1; TRBD2 matches 16 bases. Germline V lookup: CDR1 SGHRS, CDR2 YFSETQ. The CDR3 extends over 16 amino acids. After removal of 4 bases from V and 10 bases from J, the junction contained 8 bases not matched to a gene. CDR3 sequence: CASSPGLAGGPGEQFF. In nucleotides, the CDR3 is TGCGCCAGCAGCCCGGGACTAGCGGGAGGGCCGGGGGAGCAGTTCTTC.

The chain combines TRBV5-5 with TRBJ1-2; 7 positions match TRBD1. This CDR3 is 14 amino acids long. CDR1 is SGHKS and CDR2 is YYEKEE in the germline V gene (reference sequence). Trimming cost V 4 bases and J 5 bases; bases outside gene matches: 8. CDR3 sequence (DNA): TGTGCCAGCAGCCCCGGACAGGCGACTTATGGCTACACCTTC. The encoded protein is CASSPGQATYGYTF.

This chain links TRBV9 with TRBJ1-4, with a possible D match to TRBD1 (6 bases). The length of the CDR3 is 15 residues. The germline V gene encodes CDR1 SGDLS and CDR2 YYNGEE. V was trimmed by 4 bases and J by 5 bases, leaving 15 bases between them. This chain's CDR3 is CASSPQGTQNEKLFF. CDR3 sequence (DNA): TGTGCCAGCAGCCCCCAGGGGACCCAAAATGAAAAACTGTTTTTT.

V gene TRBV6-5 combines with J gene TRBJ2-7, with a weak D call TRBD1 (5 bases). This CDR3 is 14 amino acids long. Trimming cost V 6 bases and J 2 bases, with 14 bases left between them. Germline CDR1 is MNHEY and CDR2 is SVGAGI. CDR3 nucleotide sequence: TGTGCCAGCAGCCCAGGGTCCTTTCCCTACGAGCAGTACTTC. Translation gives CASSPGSFPYEQYF.